The TCR beta chain described here comes from a study of blood T cell repertoires in COVID-19. Across the whole study: Acute and convalescent COVID-19 specimens originated in the United States, Italy and Spain. The cDNA or gDNA used as material had been derived from T cells, B-cell-depleted T cells, or PBMCs.

V dropped 3 bases and J dropped 6 bases, with 9 bases sitting between them. The germline V gene encodes CDR1 KGHSH and CDR2 LQKENI. The CDR3 spans 13 residues. Authors' data handling: Reference gene primer amplification in the assay estimated nucleated cell counts. Measured with immunoSEQ multiplex PCR; TCRdb has only the in-frame clones, and not every one. Clonal size and the V and J genes are those of that table, whereas D and trimming came from the DNA. Here the sample spans some 87,000 clones, around four fifths being singletons. The chain links TRBV18 to TRBJ1-5; D is uncertain. What was sequenced was peripheral blood. This TCR came from a woman between 65 and 79 years old with active or convalescent COVID-19. The CDR3 loop is CASSPAPSQPQHF. CDR3 DNA: TGTGCCAGCTCACCCGCTCCCAGTCAGCCCCAGCATTTT.